Presented here are 8 T cell receptor beta chains from one specimen sequenced in a study of cytomegalovirus exposure and HLA in healthy donors (dated by TCRdb to the late 2010s). Libraries were made using the immunoSEQ multiplex PCR assay. A mixture of 60 forward primers for TCR Vbeta segments and 13 reverse primers for TCR Jbeta segments was used in the multiplex PCR. Held by TCRdb, this immuneACCESS table contains in-frame sequences only and omits some clones. Under half of the omission traces to an unresolved V gene where checked; the cause of the rest is unknown. The sample yields about 180,000 clones; over 65% were counted once. Over 2% of the sample goes to the ten largest clones. Sequencing was carried out using PBMCs. These receptor sequences come from a man aged 60-69 years in good health and CMV-seronegative.

The CDR3 nucleotides are TGTGCCAGCAGTTATGACAGGTCCTACGAGCAGTACTTC. Encoded protein: CASSYDRSYEQYF. The genes are TRBV6-5 and TRBJ2-7; possible D gene TRBD1, 6 bases. Trimming stripped 3 bases from V and 1 base from J, with 7 bases between. The CDR3 sequence is 13 residues long. Germline V gene lookup returns CDR1 MNHEY and CDR2 SVGAGI.

There are a few counts of this clone. This rearrangement joins TRBV6-6 to TRBJ2-5; the D is unclear. CDR1 is MNHNY, CDR2 SVGAGI, per germline (reference sequence). This CDR3 spans 15 amino acids. V gave up 5 bases and J gave up 0 bases, with 13 bases separating them. The CDR3 nucleotides read TGTGCCAGCAGTCTCAAGGTCAGGAACCAAGAGACCCAGTACTTC. It is translated as CASSLKVRNQETQYF.

This clone was detected once. The chain is built from TRBV9 and TRBJ1-5; no definite D call. This CDR3 comprises 14 residues. V lost 0 bases to trimming and J lost 5 bases, with 9 bases between them. Germline V gives CDR1 SGDLS, CDR2 YYNGEE. CDR3 nucleotides: TGTGCCAGCAGCGTAGATCCCAGATATCAGCCCCAGCATTTT. This gives the protein CASSVDPRYQPQHF.

The rearrangement uses TRBV18 and TRBJ2-7, with 8 bases fitting TRBD2. Germline assignment: CDR1 KGHSH and CDR2 LQKENI. V shed 2 bases, J shed 4 bases, and the junction held 1 base outside the gene matches. This CDR3 contains 13 residues. Written as DNA, the CDR3 is TGTGCCAGCTCACCAGCGGGGGGTTACGAGCAGTACTTC. As protein: CASSPAGGYEQYF.

This clone showed up just once. The CDR3: CASTTSSYNEQFF. CDR3 nucleotide sequence: TGTGCCAGCACCACAAGCTCCTACAATGAGCAGTTCTTC. The chain uses TRBV6-6 and TRBJ2-1, with D unclear. This CDR3 has 13 amino acids. V lost 7 bases and J lost 0, with 7 bases in between. Germline values: CDR1 MNHNY, CDR2 SVGAGI (reference sequence).

This clone was seen more than once but under ten times. V gene TRBV18 combines with J gene TRBJ1-2; 9 nucleotides match TRBD1. This CDR3 comprises 16 residues. The junction had 7 bases not matched to a gene; V was cut back by 1 base and J by 4 bases. Germline-derived CDR1 and CDR2 are KGHSH and LQKENI. CDR3 DNA sequence: TGTGCCAGCTCACCACAAGGACAGGGGATTGCCTATGGCTACACCTTC. This codes for CASSPQGQGIAYGYTF.

V usage is TRBV19 and J usage is TRBJ1-1; TRBD1 might be the D (6 bases). The V gene lost 6 bases and the J gene lost 4 bases, with 12 bases spanning the gap. Per germline, CDR1 LNHDA and CDR2 SQIVND (reference sequence). CDR3 length: 13 residues. The CDR3, as DNA: TGTGCCAGTAGAGCCAGGGGAGTCACTGAAGCTTTCTTT. It specifies CASRARGVTEAFF.

For the CDR3, the DNA is TGCGCCAGCAGCGAACACATCAACAATGAGCAGTTCTTC. Amino acids: CASSEHINNEQFF. V is TRBV5-1 and J is TRBJ2-1; no clear D gene. The CDR3 loop spans 13 amino acids. Trimming took off 4 bases at V and 5 bases at J, with 10 bases between the two ends. CDR1 is SGHRS and CDR2 is YFSETQ in the germline V gene.